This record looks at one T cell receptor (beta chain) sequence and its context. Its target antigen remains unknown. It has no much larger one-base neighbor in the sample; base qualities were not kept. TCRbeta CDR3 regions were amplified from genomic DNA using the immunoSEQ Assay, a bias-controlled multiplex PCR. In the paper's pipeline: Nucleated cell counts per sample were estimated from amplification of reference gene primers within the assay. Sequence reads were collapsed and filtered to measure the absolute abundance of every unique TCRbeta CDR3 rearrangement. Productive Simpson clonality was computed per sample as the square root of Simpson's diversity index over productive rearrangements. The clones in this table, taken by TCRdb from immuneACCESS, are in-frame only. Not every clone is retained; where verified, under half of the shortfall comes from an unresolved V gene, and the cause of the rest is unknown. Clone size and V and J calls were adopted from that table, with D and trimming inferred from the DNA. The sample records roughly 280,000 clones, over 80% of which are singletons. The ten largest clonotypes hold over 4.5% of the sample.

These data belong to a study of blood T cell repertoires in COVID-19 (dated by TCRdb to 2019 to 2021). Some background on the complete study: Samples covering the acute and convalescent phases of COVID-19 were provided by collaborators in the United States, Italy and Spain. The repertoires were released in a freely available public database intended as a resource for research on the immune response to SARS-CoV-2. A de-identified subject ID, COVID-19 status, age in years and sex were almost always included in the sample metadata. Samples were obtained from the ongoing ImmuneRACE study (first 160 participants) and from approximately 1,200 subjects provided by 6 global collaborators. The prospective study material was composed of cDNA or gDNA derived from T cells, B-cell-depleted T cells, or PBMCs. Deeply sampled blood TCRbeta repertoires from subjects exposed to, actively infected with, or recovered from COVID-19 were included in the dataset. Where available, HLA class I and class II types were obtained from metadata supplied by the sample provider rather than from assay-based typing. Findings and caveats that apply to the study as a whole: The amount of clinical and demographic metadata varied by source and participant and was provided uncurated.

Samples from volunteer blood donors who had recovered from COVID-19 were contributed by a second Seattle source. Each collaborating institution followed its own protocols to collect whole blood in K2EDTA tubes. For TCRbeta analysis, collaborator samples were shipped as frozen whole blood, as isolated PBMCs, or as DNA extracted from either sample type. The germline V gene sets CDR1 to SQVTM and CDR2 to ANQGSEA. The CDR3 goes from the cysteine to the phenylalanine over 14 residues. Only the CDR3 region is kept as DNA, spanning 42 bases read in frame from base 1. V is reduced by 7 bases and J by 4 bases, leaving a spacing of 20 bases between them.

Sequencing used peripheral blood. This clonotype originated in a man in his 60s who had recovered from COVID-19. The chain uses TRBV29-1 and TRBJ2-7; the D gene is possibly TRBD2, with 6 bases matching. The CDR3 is CSEVGSGPRYEQYF. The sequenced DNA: TGCAGCGAGGTTGGTAGCGGCCCCCGGTACGAGCAGTACTTC.